This T cell receptor beta chain was sequenced during a study of CD8 T cells in Susac syndrome. Overall study findings and caveats: As the study acknowledged, the number of individuals who were part of its TCR sequencing and HLA analysis was relatively small.

The CDR3 contains 14 residues. Per germline, CDR1 DFQATT and CDR2 SNEGSKA (reference sequence). RNA was extracted with the RNeasy kit, and a quantity of 0.5 to 1 ug was reverse transcribed using random hexamers. The amplification used immunoSEQ multiplex PCR on TCR beta CDR3; it spanned 54 Vbeta and 13 Jbeta. TCRdb re-analysed the immunoSEQ multiplex PCR reads in MiXCR, keeping a single row per CDR3 protein. The table lists roughly 130,000 distinct CDR3 sequences, 85% to 95% of them singletons. In its sample, this clonotype was seen once. Antigen unknown. Sequencing targeted TCR beta in T cells from blood (CD8+ and CD4+).

Sequencing was done on a sample of CD4+ T cells from PBMCs. The TCR originated in a human donor with multiple sclerosis. The rearrangement joins TRBV20-1 to TRBJ2-1, with D possibly TRBD2 on 6 matching bases. This CDR3 is CSARQGLSYNEQFF. CDR3 sequence (DNA): TGCAGCGCCCGCCAGGGACTCTCCTACAATGAGCAGTTCTTC.